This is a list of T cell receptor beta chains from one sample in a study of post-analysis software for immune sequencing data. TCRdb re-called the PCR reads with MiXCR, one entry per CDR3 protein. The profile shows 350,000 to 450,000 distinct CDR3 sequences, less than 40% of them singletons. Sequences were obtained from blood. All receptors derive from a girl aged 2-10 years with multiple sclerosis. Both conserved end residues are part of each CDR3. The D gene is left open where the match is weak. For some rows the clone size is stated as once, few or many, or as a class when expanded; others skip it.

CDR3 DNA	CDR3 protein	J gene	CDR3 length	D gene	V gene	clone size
TGCAGCGTTCCCGCGACTAGTGGAACAGATACGCAGTATTTT	CSVPATSGTDTQYF	TRBJ2-3	14	-	TRBV29-1	-
TGTGCCAGCAGCGCTGGGGGGGGACTATCCACAGATACGCAGTATTTT	CASSAGGGLSTDTQYF	TRBJ2-3	16	TRBD2	TRBV9	few
TGTGCCACCAGTGATCTTCGAAACAGGGGTGAGCAGTTCTTC	CATSDLRNRGEQFF	TRBJ2-1	14	TRBD1	TRBV24-1	-
TGCAGTGAAATTAGCGGGAGGGCTGCAGATACGCAGTATTTT	CSEISGRAADTQYF	TRBJ2-3	14	TRBD2	TRBV20-1	-
TGCGCCAGCACCGGGGGGCCCGCCAAGTATGGCTACACCTTC	CASTGGPAKYGYTF	TRBJ1-2	14	-	TRBV5-1	-
TGTGCCAGCAGCTTCTTTCGAGCGGGAGGAAATCAAGAGACCCAGTACTTC	CASSFFRAGGNQETQYF	TRBJ2-5	17	TRBD2	TRBV13	-
TGTGCCAGCAGTTCCCTCCAATACGAGCAGTACTTC	CASSSLQYEQYF	TRBJ2-7	12	-	TRBV6-6	-
TGTGCCAGCAGTTACGGCGGGCGTCCCTACGAGCAGTACTTC	CASSYGGRPYEQYF	TRBJ2-7	14	-	TRBV6-2/TRBV6-3	few
TGTGCCAACAGCCCACCCTTGCGTCTCCCGGAGGACACTGAAGCTTTCTTT	CANSPPLRLPEDTEAFF	TRBJ1-1	17	-	TRBV28	-
TGCGCCAGCATCGGGAGTACGGCGACCCAAGAGACCCAGTACTTC	CASIGSTATQETQYF	TRBJ2-5	15	-	TRBV5-1	-
TGTGCCAGCAGCTTAGGCAGGACAGGGACAAGGGATTCACCCCTCCACTTT	CASSLGRTGTRDSPLHF	TRBJ1-6	17	TRBD1	TRBV7-8	-
TGTGCCAGCAGTTACTCGATTTTGGTAGGTTCCTACTCCTACGAGCAGTTCTTC	CASSYSILVGSYSYEQFF	TRBJ2-1	18	-	TRBV6-2/TRBV6-3	-
TGTGCCAGCAGCTTGTTGGGATCGGTCTACGAGCAGTACTTC	CASSLLGSVYEQYF	TRBJ2-7	14	-	TRBV7-9	-
TGTGCCAGCAGCAAAGGGGATTTAAACATTCAGTACTTC	CASSKGDLNIQYF	TRBJ2-4	13	-	TRBV9	-
TGCAGTGCTCCTACACAGGGCCCCTACAATGAGCAGTTCTTC	CSAPTQGPYNEQFF	TRBJ2-1	14	-	TRBV20-1	-
TGTGCCAGCAGCTTAATAGGGACTAGCGGGAGGGGTGAGCAGTTCTTC	CASSLIGTSGRGEQFF	TRBJ2-1	16	TRBD2	TRBV7-3	-
TGCAGCGTTGAAGGCTGGACAGGGGTGGACACTGAAGCTTTCTTT	CSVEGWTGVDTEAFF	TRBJ1-1	15	TRBD1	TRBV29-1	few
TGTGCCAGCAGTATGACAGGGACCAAAAACATTCAGTACTTC	CASSMTGTKNIQYF	TRBJ2-4	14	TRBD1	TRBV27	-
TGTGCCAGCAGCTTCCGGGGGGACAAGGATGAAAAACTGTTTTTT	CASSFRGDKDEKLFF	TRBJ1-4	15	-	TRBV11-2	-
TGTGCCAGCAGCGGGTCAGCCTACAATGAGCAGTTCTTC	CASSGSAYNEQFF	TRBJ2-1	13	-	TRBV12-3/TRBV12-4	-
TGCGCCAGCCCCCCACGGGGCAGGGTTACCTACGAGCAGTACTTC	CASPPRGRVTYEQYF	TRBJ2-7	15	-	TRBV5-1	few
TGTGCCATCAACCCCACGAGGACAGGCTATGGCTACACCTTC	CAINPTRTGYGYTF	TRBJ1-2	14	TRBD1	TRBV10-3	few
TGTGCCAGCAGCTCATGGGGGCGTGAAGCTTTCTTT	CASSSWGREAFF	TRBJ1-1	12	-	TRBV7-2	-
TGTGCCAGCAGCTTAGAAGGGTGGGCGGGCACTGAAGCTTTCTTT	CASSLEGWAGTEAFF	TRBJ1-1	15	-	TRBV7-9	-
TGCGCCAGCAGCCAAGGACAGGGAGTCTTTGGGGCCAACGTCCTGACTTTC	CASSQGQGVFGANVLTF	TRBJ2-6	17	TRBD1	TRBV4-3	few
TGTGCCAGCAGTTTACAGGGAGTAGCCAAAAACATTCAGTACTTC	CASSLQGVAKNIQYF	TRBJ2-4	15	-	TRBV28	few
TGTGCCAGCTCACCACCCGCCGGGAGAGTCTACAATGAGCAGTTCTTC	CASSPPAGRVYNEQFF	TRBJ2-1	16	-	TRBV18	-
TGCAGTGCTAGTCCCCCCAATGAGCAGTTCTTC	CSASPPNEQFF	TRBJ2-1	11	-	TRBV20-1	few
TGCGCCAGCAGCCAAGATAGGGCTATCGCAACCTACAATGAGCAGTTCTTC	CASSQDRAIATYNEQFF	TRBJ2-1	17	-	TRBV4-3	-
TGTGCCAGCAGTCAAACGGGACAGCCCTACGAGCAGTACTTC	CASSQTGQPYEQYF	TRBJ2-7	14	TRBD1	TRBV12-3/TRBV12-4	few